These 21 T cell receptor beta chains came from one sample sequenced in a study of cytomegalovirus exposure and HLA in healthy donors. Vbeta (60) and Jbeta (13) primers were used in the PCR. The protocol was immunoSEQ multiplex PCR, while the TCRdb copy is restricted to in-frame clones and leaves out a portion. The sample has about 230,000 clones, 70% to 85% seen once. Material: PBMCs. Receptor source: a woman aged 40 to 50 in good health and CMV-seronegative.

This clone was found once. V usage is TRBV11-2 and J usage is TRBJ2-7; D is possibly TRBD1 (5 bases). V shed 5 bases and J shed 3 bases, with 17 bases lying between them. Germline V gives CDR1 SGHAT, CDR2 FQNNGV. The CDR3 is made up of 15 amino acids. CDR3 loop: CASSPRLGLIYEQYF. DNA of the CDR3: TGTGCCAGCAGCCCCCGGTTGGGGCTTATCTACGAGCAGTACTTC.

The genes are TRBV19 and TRBJ1-6, with TRBD1 identical over 10 bases. J was trimmed by 4 bases and V by 6 bases; bases with no gene match: 6. Looked up from germline, CDR1 is LNHDA and CDR2 is SQIVND (reference sequence). The CDR3 is made up of 16 amino acids. The CDR3 region is CASSGQGGTYNSPLHF. The DNA for the CDR3 is TGTGCCAGTAGCGGACAGGGGGGAACTTATAATTCACCCCTCCACTTT.

The V gene is TRBV20-1, the J gene TRBJ1-1; the D is unclear. Trimming left V 6 bases short and J 4 bases short, with 3 bases between. The germline CDR1 and CDR2 sequences are DFQATT and SNEGSKA (reference sequence). The CDR3 spans 9 residues. The CDR3: CSASTEAFF. The CDR3, as DNA: TGCAGTGCCTCCACTGAAGCTTTCTTT.

The gene calls are TRBV14 and TRBJ1-2, with a weak D call TRBD1 (6 bases). Trimming took off 4 bases at V and 13 bases at J, with 19 bases between the two ends. Germline lookup yields CDR1 SGHDN and CDR2 FVKESK. This CDR3 contains 13 residues. The CDR3 spells CASSLKYRASTTF. CDR3 coding DNA: TGTGCCAGCAGCCTCAAATACAGGGCTTCAACCACCTTC.

The chain recombines TRBV6-1 with TRBJ2-7, with 8 nucleotides matching TRBD1. CDR1 is MNHNS and CDR2 is SASEGT in the germline V gene. The CDR3 is 15 amino acids. V was clipped by 3 bases and J by 5 bases; unmatched bases: 9. CDR3 nucleotides: TGTGCCAGCAGTGAGCCCGGACAGGGAACCGACGAGCAGTACTTC. Residues: CASSEPGQGTDEQYF.

The chain has TRBV30 and TRBJ1-2; tentatively, D is TRBD1 (5 bases). In germline, CDR1 is GTSNPN, CDR2 SVGIG (reference sequence). Trimming left V 0 bases short and J 7 bases short, with 15 bases between. The CDR3 has 14 residues. The CDR3 nucleotides are TGTGCCTGGAGTGTACTGGGGCTCCGATTTGGCTACACCTTC. This sequence encodes CAWSVLGLRFGYTF.

The gene calls are TRBV5-4 and TRBJ2-7, with 7 positions matching TRBD1. This CDR3 region has 14 residues. Germline lookup yields CDR1 SGHNT and CDR2 YYREEE (reference sequence). The V segment lost 0 bases and the J segment 0 bases; nucleotides outside the gene matches: 0. CDR3 nucleotide sequence: TGTGCCAGCAGCTTGGGGGACAGCTCCTACGAGCAGTACTTC. Protein: CASSLGDSSYEQYF.

The chain couples TRBV28 to TRBJ2-1; D remains unclear. Trimming cost V 2 bases and J 4 bases, with 12 bases left between them. The CDR3 has 15 residues. Germline V gene data show CDR1 as MDHEN and CDR2 as SYDVKM. Here the CDR3 DNA reads TGTGCCAGCAGTTTAAATAAGAACAGATACAATGAGCAGTTCTTC. Translation gives CASSLNKNRYNEQFF.

J is TRBJ1-5 and V is TRBV18; D is perhaps TRBD1 (6 bases). The V end lost 0 bases, the J end lost 1 base, and 7 bases lay between the germline ends. Looked up from germline, CDR1 is KGHSH and CDR2 is LQKENI. The CDR3 totals 15 residues. The CDR3 loop is CASSPPGQSNQPQHF. CDR3 nucleotide sequence: TGTGCCAGCTCACCACCCGGACAGAGCAATCAGCCCCAGCATTTT.

The V gene is TRBV11-3, the J gene TRBJ2-1, with D perhaps TRBD2 (6 bases). With 4 bases removed from V and 11 bases from J, the gap between germline ends came to 15 bases. The length of the CDR3 is 13 residues. CDR1 is SGHNT and CDR2 is YENEEA in the germline V gene. CDR3 in amino acids: CASSSGWRGQQFF. The CDR3 bases are TGTGCCAGCAGCTCCGGGTGGCGGGGTCAGCAGTTCTTC.

The V gene is TRBV28, the J gene TRBJ1-6, with 7 bases matching TRBD1. The ends lost 2 bases at V and 6 bases at J; junction bases unmatched: 4. CDR3 length: 15 residues. Germline V gene data show CDR1 as MDHEN and CDR2 as SYDVKM. DNA for the CDR3: TGTGCCAGCAGTTTAATCCAGGGGGGTAATTCACCCCTCCACTTT. Translated: CASSLIQGGNSPLHF.

The rearrangement uses TRBV6-5 and TRBJ1-4; TRBD1 is a possible D gene (6 bases). The CDR3 is 15 amino acids. Germline assignment: CDR1 MNHEY and CDR2 SVGAGI. V lost 2 bases to trimming and J lost 12 bases, with 19 bases between them. The CDR3 DNA reads TGTGCCAGCAGTTACGGTCGAGGCTCCGCAGGGGAACTGTTTTTT. Its protein is CASSYGRGSAGELFF.

V usage is TRBV2 and J usage is TRBJ1-5; 7 bases fit TRBD1. The CDR3 loop spans 14 amino acids. V shed 6 bases and J 4 bases; nucleotides not matched to a gene: 6. CDR1 and CDR2 from the germline V gene are SNHLY and FYNNEI. CDR3 amino acids: CASSRTGGNQPQHF. CDR3 DNA sequence: TGTGCCAGCAGCAGGACAGGTGGAAATCAGCCCCAGCATTTT.

V is TRBV28 and J is TRBJ2-5, with TRBD1 matching over 7 bases. The CDR3 loop spans 12 amino acids. V was clipped by 6 bases and J by 4 bases; unmatched bases: 2. Germline assignment: CDR1 MDHEN and CDR2 SYDVKM. The CDR3 nucleotides are TGTGCCAGCAGCCCAGGGGGAGAGACCCAGTACTTC. Amino acids: CASSPGGETQYF.

As to this clone: Different DNA sequences within this sample yield the same CDR3. The chain couples TRBV9 to TRBJ2-2; 7 bases line up with TRBD1. Looked up from germline, CDR1 is SGDLS and CDR2 is YYNGEE. J was trimmed by 0 bases and V by 4 bases; bases with no gene match: 3. The CDR3 consists of 15 residues. CDR3 residues: CASSPGTANTGELFF. The CDR3 nucleotides read TGTGCCAGCAGCCCCGGGACAGCGAACACCGGGGAGCTGTTTTTT.

The chain has TRBV14 and TRBJ2-5, with 9 positions matching TRBD2. This CDR3 spans 17 amino acids. V dropped 3 bases and J dropped 4; count of bases not matched to a gene: 12. Germline V gives CDR1 SGHDN, CDR2 FVKESK. The CDR3 loop is CASSHLAGRGGPETQYF. As DNA, the CDR3 is TGTGCCAGCAGCCACCTTGCCGGGCGGGGGGGCCCAGAGACCCAGTACTTC.

V gene TRBV12-2 combines with J gene TRBJ1-4; the table's D call TRBD1 went unverified against the DNA. TRBV12-2 is marked as a pseudogene. The CDR3 covers 15 residues. Here the CDR3 reads CASRPRCTENEKLFF. The CDR3 DNA is TGTGCAAGTCGCCCCCGTTGCACAGAAAATGAAAAACTGTTTTTT.

On this clone itself: One end of the junction varies from germline; a read error may be responsible. V is TRBV30 and J is TRBJ1-1; a weak D match, TRBD1 (5 bases). The CDR3 is made up of 11 amino acids. The germline V gene encodes CDR1 GTSNPN and CDR2 SVGIG (reference sequence). The CDR3 loop is CAWSQEIESFF. In nucleotides, the CDR3 is TGTGCCTGGTCACAGGAGATTGAATCTTTCTTT. The whole variable domain, remainder taken from reference TRBV30 and TRBJ1-1, is SQTIHQWPATLVQPVGSPLSLECTVEGTSNPNLYWYRQAAGRGLQLLFYSVGIGQISSEVPQNLSASRPQDRQFILSSKKLLLSDSGFYLCAWSQEIESFFGQGTRLTVV.

This clone was counted once. V usage is TRBV29-1 and J usage is TRBJ2-5; D possibly corresponds to TRBD1 (6 bases). Germline CDR1 is SQVTM and CDR2 is ANQGSEA. Trimming cost V 2 bases and J 5 bases, with 9 bases left between them. CDR3 length equals 12 residues. The CDR3 region is CSVERQEETQYF. CDR3 nucleotide sequence: TGCAGCGTTGAACGACAGGAGGAGACCCAGTACTTC. The complete variable domain, with remaining parts taken from reference TRBV29-1 and TRBJ2-5, reads SAVISQKPSRDICQRGTSLTIQCQVDSQVTMMFWYRQQPGQSLTLIATANQGSEATYESGFVIDKFPISRPNLTFSTLTVSNMSPEDSSIYLCSVERQEETQYFGPGTRLLVL.

The chain links TRBV28 to TRBJ1-6; D is unresolved. This CDR3 comprises 15 residues. Germline loops: CDR1 MDHEN, CDR2 SYDVKM. Trimming left V 2 bases short and J 9 bases short, with 14 bases between. CDR3 in amino acids: CASSLPRGGGSPLHF. The DNA of the CDR3 is TGTGCCAGCAGTTTACCTCGTGGCGGTGGTTCACCCCTCCACTTT.

There are a few counts of this clone. This rearrangement joins TRBV6-5 to TRBJ1-1; D gene ambiguous. The CDR3 runs to 13 residues. V lost 6 bases and J 4 bases, leaving 12 bases between the germline ends. Per germline, CDR1 MNHEY and CDR2 SVGAGI. The CDR3 sequence: CASRRKGSTEAFF. CDR3 bases: TGTGCCAGCAGGAGAAAAGGGAGCACTGAAGCTTTCTTT.